The TCR beta chain described here comes from a study of T cell responses to AZD1222 COVID-19 vaccine. Assay: immunoSEQ multiplex PCR; the TCRdb copy retains only in-frame clones and omits some. The table shows about 130,000 clones, with over 75% occurring only once. On this clone itself: Its antigen is unknown.

The CDR3 runs 17 residues. J was trimmed by 8 bases and V by 4 bases; bases with no gene match: 10. Germline V gene sequence: CDR1 SGDLS, CDR2 YYNGEE. General study results and limits: CD4 TCRs associated with vaccination spanned spike, dominating at 160-218 and 743-854.

The chain is built from TRBV9 and TRBJ2-1; 15 positions match TRBD2. The receptor was isolated from an adult who received the MenACWY meningococcal vaccine as a control. The specimen comprised peripheral blood, sampled 28 days after the second dose of the MenACWY control vaccine. The DNA of the CDR3 is TGTGCCAGCAGCCTAGGACTAGCGGGAGGGAAAGAGTATGAGCAGTTCTTC. It yields the protein CASSLGLAGGKEYEQFF.